Sequencing of this T cell receptor (beta chain) was carried out in a study of siplizumab effects on memory and regulatory T cells. With regard to this clone: The antigen remains unidentified.

Study-wide points: With siplizumab, cumulative frequency of CD4+ memory-derived alloreactive sequences dropped significantly. Memory cells seemed less diverse than naive T cells, which seemed major alloresponse contributors. Where siplizumab was present, mappable alloreactive CD4+ clones averaged approximately 73% Treg-derived, compared with roughly 26% in controls.

Germline CDR1 is SGHVS and CDR2 is FNYEAQ. Trimming removed 5 bases from V and 3 bases from J, with 12 bases in between. The CDR3 sequence is 14 residues long. About 9.2 x 10^4 TCR templates underwent assay in every sample. The repertoire was sequenced with immunoSEQ multiplex PCR; TCRdb's copy has only in-frame clones and lacks some. The table includes about 85,000 clones, 95% detected once. The sequence was collected from a human donor in good health. Sequences were obtained from CD8+ T cells sorted from blood. The chain links TRBV7-6 to TRBJ2-3; D remains ambiguous. The CDR3 spells CASSPVFRTDTQYF. The CDR3 region has the DNA TGTGCCAGCAGCCCGGTATTTCGGACAGATACGCAGTATTTT.